This TCR beta chain comes out of a study of T cells in Graves' hyperthyroidism and ophthalmopathy. This CDR3 contains 15 residues. Trimming left V 5 bases short and J 9 bases short, with 20 bases between. RNA transcripts were the template for amplifying TCR beta CDR3 regions. The HTBI primer set served for first-round RT-PCR of the TCR CDR3. TCRdb itself ran the multiplex PCR reads through MiXCR, one entry per CDR3 protein. The sample includes about 360,000 distinct CDR3 sequences, roughly 13% of them seen just once. The table lists this clonotype with many counts. Sequencing was done on a sample of blood. The V call is TRBV12-3 or TRBV12-4, the J call TRBJ1-5; possibly TRBD1 for D (5 bases). This TCR came from a woman between 18 and 30 years old with Graves' hyperthyroidism. The CDR3 spells CASSITGHGRRPQHF. The CDR3 DNA reads as TGTGCCAGCAGTATTACTGGACACGGACGAAGGCCCCAGCATTTT.